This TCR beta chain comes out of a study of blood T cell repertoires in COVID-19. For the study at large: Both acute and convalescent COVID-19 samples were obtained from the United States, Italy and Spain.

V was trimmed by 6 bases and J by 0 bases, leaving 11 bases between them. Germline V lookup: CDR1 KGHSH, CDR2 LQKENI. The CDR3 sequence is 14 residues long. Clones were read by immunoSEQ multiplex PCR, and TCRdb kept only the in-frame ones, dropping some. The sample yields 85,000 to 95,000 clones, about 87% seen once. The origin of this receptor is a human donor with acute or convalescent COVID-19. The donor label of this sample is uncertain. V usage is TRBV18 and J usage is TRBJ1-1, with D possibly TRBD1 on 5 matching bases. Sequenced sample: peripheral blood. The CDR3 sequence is CASSEGGVNTEAFF. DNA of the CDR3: TGTGCCAGCTCTGAGGGAGGGGTGAACACTGAAGCTTTCTTT.